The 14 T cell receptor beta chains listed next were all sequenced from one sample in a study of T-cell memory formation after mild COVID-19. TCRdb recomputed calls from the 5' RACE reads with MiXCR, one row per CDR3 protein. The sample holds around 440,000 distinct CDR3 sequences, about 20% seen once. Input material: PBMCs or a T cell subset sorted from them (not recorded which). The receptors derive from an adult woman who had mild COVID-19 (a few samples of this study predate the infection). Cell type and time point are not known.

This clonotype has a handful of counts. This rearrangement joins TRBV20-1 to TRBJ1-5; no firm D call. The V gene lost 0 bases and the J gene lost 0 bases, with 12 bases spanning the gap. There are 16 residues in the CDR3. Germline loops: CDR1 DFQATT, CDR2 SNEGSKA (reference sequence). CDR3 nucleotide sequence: TGCAGTGCTAGAGATCGACGGGTTACTAGCAATCAGCCCCAGCATTTT. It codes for CSARDRRVTSNQPQHF.

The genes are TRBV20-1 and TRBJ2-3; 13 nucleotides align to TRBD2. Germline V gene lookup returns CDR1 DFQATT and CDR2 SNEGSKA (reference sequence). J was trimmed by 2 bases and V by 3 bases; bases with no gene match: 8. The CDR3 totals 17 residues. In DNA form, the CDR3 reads TGCAGTGCTAGGGGACTAGCGGGACAGTTACTCACAGATACGCAGTATTTT. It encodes CSARGLAGQLLTDTQYF.

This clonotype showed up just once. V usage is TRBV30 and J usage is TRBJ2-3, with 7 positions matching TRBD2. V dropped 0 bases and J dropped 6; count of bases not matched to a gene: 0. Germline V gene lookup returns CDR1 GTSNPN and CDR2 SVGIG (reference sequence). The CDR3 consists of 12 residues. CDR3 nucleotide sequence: TGTGCCTGGAGTGTGGGGGGGGATACGCAGTATTTT. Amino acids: CAWSVGGDTQYF. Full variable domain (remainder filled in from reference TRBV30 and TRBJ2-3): SQTIHQWPATLVQPVGSPLSLECTVEGTSNPNLYWYRQAAGRGLQLLFYSVGIGQISSEVPQNLSASRPQDRQFILSSKKLLLSDSGFYLCAWSVGGDTQYFGPGTRLTVL.

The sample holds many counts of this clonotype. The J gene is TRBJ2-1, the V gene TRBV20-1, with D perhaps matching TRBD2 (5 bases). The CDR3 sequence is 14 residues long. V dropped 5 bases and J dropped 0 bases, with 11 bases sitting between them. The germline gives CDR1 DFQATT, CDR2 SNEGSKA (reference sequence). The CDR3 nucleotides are TGCAGTGCTTCCCGGGGTAGCTCCTACAATGAGCAGTTCTTC. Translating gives CSASRGSSYNEQFF.

CDR3 sequence (DNA): TGTGCCAGTCAGGACAAAGGCGGGAACACTGAAGCTTTCTTT. It yields the protein CASQDKGGNTEAFF. The chain recombines TRBV19 with TRBJ1-1; D is perhaps TRBD1 (5 bases). Deletions cut 8 bases from V and 1 base from J, with 14 bases between. CDR1 is LNHDA and CDR2 is SQIVND in the germline V gene (reference sequence). This CDR3 is built from 14 residues.

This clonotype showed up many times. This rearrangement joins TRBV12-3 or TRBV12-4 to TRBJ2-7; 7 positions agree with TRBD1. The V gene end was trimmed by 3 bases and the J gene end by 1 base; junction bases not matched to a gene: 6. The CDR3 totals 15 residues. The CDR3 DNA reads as TGTGCCAGCAGTTTTCGGGACAGTGGGTCCTACGAGCAGTACTTC. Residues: CASSFRDSGSYEQYF.

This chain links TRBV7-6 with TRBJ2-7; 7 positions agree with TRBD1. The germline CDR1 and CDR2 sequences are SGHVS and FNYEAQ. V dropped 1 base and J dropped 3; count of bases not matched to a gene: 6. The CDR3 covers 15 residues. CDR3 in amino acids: CASSLGVAGGYEQYF. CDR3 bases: TGTGCCAGCAGCTTAGGGGTGGCAGGGGGCTACGAGCAGTACTTC.

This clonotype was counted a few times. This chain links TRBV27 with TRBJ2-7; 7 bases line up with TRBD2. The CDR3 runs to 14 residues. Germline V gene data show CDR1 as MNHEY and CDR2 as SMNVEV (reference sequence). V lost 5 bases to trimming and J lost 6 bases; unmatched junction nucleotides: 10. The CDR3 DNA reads TGTGCCAGCAGTATTGGGACTATCCCTCGCGAGCAGTACTTC. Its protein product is CASSIGTIPREQYF.

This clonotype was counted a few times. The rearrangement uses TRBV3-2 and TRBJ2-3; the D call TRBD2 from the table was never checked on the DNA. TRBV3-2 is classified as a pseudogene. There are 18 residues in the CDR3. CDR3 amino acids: CATYVGLAGVISTDTQYF. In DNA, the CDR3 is TGTGCCACCTATGTTGGACTAGCGGGAGTCATAAGCACAGATACGCAGTATTTT.

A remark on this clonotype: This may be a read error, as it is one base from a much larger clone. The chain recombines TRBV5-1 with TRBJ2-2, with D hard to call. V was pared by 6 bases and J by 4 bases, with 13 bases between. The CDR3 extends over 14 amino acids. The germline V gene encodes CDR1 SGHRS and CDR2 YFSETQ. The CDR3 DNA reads TGCGCCAGCAACGTCGAGGACCTCACCGGGGAGCTGTTTTTT. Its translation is CASNVEDLTGELFF.

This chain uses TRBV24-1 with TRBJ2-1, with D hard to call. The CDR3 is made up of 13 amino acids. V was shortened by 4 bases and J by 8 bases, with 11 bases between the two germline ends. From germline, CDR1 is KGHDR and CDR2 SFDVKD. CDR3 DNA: TGTGCCACCAGTGAGCCACCCGACGATGAGCAGTTCTTC. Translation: CATSEPPDDEQFF.

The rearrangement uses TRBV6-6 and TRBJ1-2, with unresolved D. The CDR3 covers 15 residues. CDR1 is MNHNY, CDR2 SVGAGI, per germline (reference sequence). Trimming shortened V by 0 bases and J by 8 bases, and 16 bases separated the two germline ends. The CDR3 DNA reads TGTGCCAGCAGTTACTCTCTGGAGCCCCCGGGAGGCTACACCTTC. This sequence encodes CASSYSLEPPGGYTF.

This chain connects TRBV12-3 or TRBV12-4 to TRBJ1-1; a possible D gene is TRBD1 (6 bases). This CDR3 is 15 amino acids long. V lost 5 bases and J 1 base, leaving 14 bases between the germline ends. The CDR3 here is CASSLSGTTNTEAFF. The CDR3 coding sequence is TGTGCCAGCAGTCTCTCCGGGACAACGAACACTGAAGCTTTCTTT.

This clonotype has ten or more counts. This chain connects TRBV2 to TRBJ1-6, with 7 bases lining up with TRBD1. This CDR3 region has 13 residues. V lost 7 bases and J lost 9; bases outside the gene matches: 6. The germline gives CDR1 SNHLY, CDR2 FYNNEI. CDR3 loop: CASTDREVSPLHF. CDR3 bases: TGTGCCAGCACAGACAGGGAGGTTTCACCCCTCCACTTT.